This record covers a single TCR beta chain. A single count supports this clone. Its target antigen remains unknown. Per-nucleotide qualities are absent, and no much larger clonotype sits a single base away. The protocol used for the library was the immunoSEQ multiplex PCR assay. As for the original processing: A statistical classification framework was developed to diagnose cytomegalovirus status using the catalog of TCR beta chain sequences. This is the immuneACCESS table as TCRdb keeps it, with only in-frame sequences that have V and J called. A part of the clones is gone; compared with another copy, unresolved V genes explain less than half, and the rest is unexplained. V and J calls and clone size follow that table, whereas D and trimming were derived from the DNA. The table for this sample lists 150,000 to 200,000 clones; roughly 85% of them were counted only once. 15% to 20% of the sample is taken by the ten largest.

These data come from a study of cytomegalovirus exposure and HLA in healthy donors (TCRdb year 2017). The study in broad terms: According to a later analysis, one platform produced both the approximately 110 validation repertoires and the 670 or so repertoires of the first cohort. The study combined high-throughput TCR immunosequencing, statistical association of individual TCRs with disease status, and machine learning to predict cytomegalovirus infection status. Along with the roughly 700-subject first cohort, a separate validation cohort of around 110 different subjects was used. The study was designed to test whether signatures of past pathogen exposure could be identified by cataloging public T cell receptors. Broad study findings and their caveats: It was suggested by the authors that the approach could potentially be generalized to other disease states and immunological phenotypes. Cytomegalovirus status was reported to be diagnosed by the classifier with high specificity and sensitivity in both the original and validation cohorts. The validation cohort had no HLA typing available for a later analysis, so co-occurrence within that cohort was assessed over all 130 or so repertoires. In a later analysis, TCRs clustered in the first cohort were found to also tend to co-occur in the 130 or so validation repertoires, with 90% to 95% of cluster scores above 0. Most TCR sequences were seen in very few donors, while some public TCRs were found in many individuals. The study listed 150 to 200 TCR beta chains as associated with cytomegalovirus. In vitro tests confirmed that a few of the cytomegalovirus-associated TCR beta chains recognize cytomegalovirus antigens.

The donors were included in the validation cohort of 100 to 150 subjects, a group kept apart from the roughly 700-subject first cohort. For this chain, trimming is 6 bases at the V end and 2 bases at the J end, and the number of junction bases without a gene match is 8. Sequences ENHRY (CDR1) and SYGVKD (CDR2) are obtained from the germline V gene. Its CDR3 holds 15 amino acids, cysteine through phenylalanine. Only the CDR3 DNA stays, 45 bases, in frame from base 1. The sequenced sample consisted of PBMCs. This receptor was identified in a man between 18 and 35 years old in good health and CMV-seropositive. The chain joins TRBV10-3 to TRBJ1-2, and 8 bases in between align with TRBD1. The CDR3 here reads CAIRTGQGLNYGYTF. The DNA reads TGTGCCATCAGAACCGGACAGGGCTTAAACTATGGCTACACCTTC.